The 5 T cell receptor beta chains presented below share a single source sample, sequenced in a study of shared clonotypes between healthy human individuals. This table comes from immunoSEQ multiplex PCR, and its TCRdb copy is limited to in-frame clones, with some not included. In the table there are nearly 1 million clones, more than 75% of which are singletons. The sample taken for sequencing was memory CD4+ T cells sorted from blood. Noted subset: CD45RA-negative fraction. The receptors were gathered from a man aged 18 to 29 in good health.

About this clone itself: This same CDR3 is encoded by further DNA sequences in the sample. The CDR3 loop is CASSLGGFHYGYTF. CDR3 coding DNA: TGTGCCAGCAGCTTAGGAGGATTTCACTATGGCTACACCTTC. The genes are TRBV7-8 and TRBJ1-2; D uncertain. V was shortened by 1 base and J by 3 bases, with 9 bases between the two germline ends. The length of the CDR3 is 14 residues. Germline CDR1 SGHVS, CDR2 FQNEAQ.

The chain has TRBV2 and TRBJ2-7; no definite D call. V lost 2 bases and J 2 bases, leaving 10 bases between the germline ends. CDR1 is SNHLY and CDR2 is FYNNEI in the germline V gene. The CDR3 consists of 14 residues. CDR3 sequence: CASSEWWPTYEQYF. As DNA, the CDR3 is TGTGCCAGCAGTGAATGGTGGCCTACCTACGAGCAGTACTTC.

This sequence joins TRBV5-1 and TRBJ2-1; 8 bases agree with TRBD1. The germline CDR1 and CDR2 sequences are SGHRS and YFSETQ. Germline trimming cut 0 bases from V and 5 bases from J; bases unmatched to any gene: 7. There are 16 residues in the CDR3. CDR3 coding DNA: TGCGCCAGCAGCTTGGGACAGGGGCCACTAAACAATGAGCAGTTCTTC. Protein product: CASSLGQGPLNNEQFF.

The chain is built from TRBV30 and TRBJ2-5, with D tentatively TRBD1 (6 bases). CDR3 size: 14 residues. Germline-derived CDR1 and CDR2 are GTSNPN and SVGIG (reference sequence). The V gene lost 0 bases and the J gene lost 4 bases, with 12 bases spanning the gap. The CDR3 is CAWSVLAGAETQYF. In nucleotides, the CDR3 is TGTGCCTGGAGTGTACTGGCAGGGGCAGAGACCCAGTACTTC.

This chain links TRBV29-1 with TRBJ2-3, with 7 bases fitting TRBD1. Trimming cost V 3 bases and J 2 bases; bases outside gene matches: 5. Germline CDR1 reads SQVTM; CDR2 reads ANQGSEA. CDR3 size: 14 residues. In nucleotides, the CDR3 is TGCAGCGTTGACCCCAGGGGGACCACAGATACGCAGTATTTT. Its translation: CSVDPRGTTDTQYF.